Shown below are 21 T cell receptor beta chains from a single sample sequenced in a study of cytomegalovirus exposure and HLA in healthy donors. The PCR ran on 60 Vbeta and 13 Jbeta primers. Sequenced by immunoSEQ multiplex PCR; TCRdb stores in-frame clones only, minus some. The profile shows a few hundred thousand clones, roughly 80% of them singletons. The sequencing input was PBMCs. These receptors came from a man under 40 in good health and CMV-seronegative.

The CDR3 nucleotides read TGTGCCACCAGCAGAGATAGAACACGGACACCCGACACTGAAGCTTTCTTT. It yields the protein CATSRDRTRTPDTEAFF. The chain is built from TRBV15 and TRBJ1-1; possibly TRBD1 for D (5 bases). In germline, CDR1 is LNHNV, CDR2 YYDKDF (reference sequence). There are 17 residues in the CDR3. V lost 0 bases and J lost 3, with 17 bases in between.

A single count supports this clone. This rearrangement joins TRBV7-2 to TRBJ1-1; 8 nucleotides align to TRBD1. V trimming: 1 base; J trimming: 0 bases; junction bases outside the gene matches: 1. Germline V gives CDR1 SGHTA, CDR2 FQGNSA. The CDR3 runs to 15 residues. The CDR3 bases are TGTGCCAGCAGCTTAGAGGGACAGGTGAACACTGAAGCTTTCTTT. It is translated as CASSLEGQVNTEAFF.

J is TRBJ1-4 and V is TRBV2, with TRBD1 as a possible D gene (5 bases). This CDR3 region has 14 residues. The germline V gene encodes CDR1 SNHLY and CDR2 FYNNEI. The V end was cut by 2 bases, the J end by 3 bases, with 7 bases between. CDR3 region: CASSEWGANEKLFF. CDR3 DNA sequence: TGTGCCAGCAGTGAATGGGGGGCTAATGAAAAACTGTTTTTT.

The sample holds a few counts of this clone. Within the sample, other DNA sequences also encode this same CDR3. The rearrangement joins TRBV18 to TRBJ1-4; D is perhaps TRBD1 (6 bases). Germline CDR1 and CDR2: KGHSH and LQKENI. The CDR3 sequence is 13 residues long. Trimming removed 4 bases from V and 5 bases from J, with 8 bases in between. The CDR3 sequence: CASSLGQNEKLFF. Here the CDR3 DNA reads TGTGCCAGCTCACTAGGACAGAATGAAAAACTGTTTTTT.

The V gene is TRBV28, the J gene TRBJ1-2; no reliable D call. CDR3 length equals 11 residues. Between the trimmed V and J ends, which lost 5 bases and 8 bases, there was a span of 9 bases. In germline, CDR1 is MDHEN, CDR2 SYDVKM. The CDR3 DNA follows: TGTGCCAGCAGTACCATGGGCGGCTACACCTTC. It encodes CASSTMGGYTF.

V and J are TRBV6-1 and TRBJ2-5; 8 bases are a match to TRBD1. The CDR3 contains 18 residues. The germline gives CDR1 MNHNS, CDR2 SASEGT. V lost 3 bases to trimming and J lost 1 base; unmatched junction nucleotides: 13. CDR3 residues: CASSDRGRRMGTQETQYF. CDR3 bases: TGTGCCAGCAGTGACAGGGGGCGCAGGATGGGCACCCAAGAGACCCAGTACTTC.

The V gene is TRBV9, the J gene TRBJ2-7, with TRBD1 as a possible D gene (6 bases). The CDR3 is 14 amino acids. Trimming pared 1 base from V and 6 bases from J, leaving 14 bases between. From germline, CDR1 is SGDLS and CDR2 YYNGEE. This CDR3 is CASSVSGGRAEQYF. The CDR3, as DNA: TGTGCCAGCAGCGTATCTGGGGGCAGGGCCGAGCAGTACTTC.

The J gene is TRBJ2-1, the V gene TRBV11-2, with 15 bases lining up with TRBD2. V was clipped by 5 bases and J by 9 bases; unmatched bases: 11. Germline assignment: CDR1 SGHAT and CDR2 FQNNGV. CDR3 size: 17 residues. The CDR3: CASSPGTSGGILGEQFF. The CDR3 bases are TGTGCCAGCAGCCCCGGGACTAGCGGGGGGATTCTAGGTGAGCAGTTCTTC.

This sequence joins TRBV7-6 and TRBJ2-3, with 10 bases that match TRBD2. Germline lookup yields CDR1 SGHVS and CDR2 FNYEAQ. This CDR3 region has 15 residues. With 3 bases clipped from V and 4 bases from J, the junction kept 4 bases outside the gene matches. In DNA form, the CDR3 reads TGTGCCAGCAGCTTGGGAGCGGGGGGGGCAGATACGCAGTATTTT. It is translated as CASSLGAGGADTQYF. Looking up the rest from reference TRBV7-6 and TRBJ2-3 gives the full variable domain: GAGVSQSPRYKVTKRGQDVALRCDPISGHVSLYWYRQALGQGPEFLTYFNYEAQQDKSGLPNDRFSAERPEGSISTLTIQRTEQRDSAMYRCASSLGAGGADTQYFGPGTRLTVL.

Remarks on this clone: One end of the junction varies from germline; a read error may be responsible. V and J are TRBV7-9 and TRBJ1-2; 7 bases agree with TRBD1. CDR1 is SEHNR, CDR2 FQNEAQ, per germline (reference sequence). CDR3 length: 15 amino acids. CDR3 sequence reads: CSSSKRWDSPNGYTF. The CDR3 DNA follows: TGTTCCAGCAGCAAGCGCTGGGACAGTCCCAATGGCTACACCTTC.

The chain has TRBV7-3 and TRBJ2-2; 10 bases map to TRBD2. This CDR3 contains 14 residues. Germline V lookup: CDR1 SGHTA, CDR2 FQGTGA. Unmatched junction bases numbered 4, after V lost 5 bases and J lost 7 bases. The CDR3 loop reads CASSLSGGGGELFF. The CDR3 region has the DNA TGTGCCAGCAGCCTCAGCGGGGGGGGCGGGGAGCTGTTTTTT.

This chain links TRBV7-2 with TRBJ2-1; 8 positions agree with TRBD2. This CDR3 has 18 amino acids. J was trimmed by 1 base and V by 5 bases; bases with no gene match: 13. Germline lookup yields CDR1 SGHTA and CDR2 FQGNSA. The chain's CDR3 is CASSPRVSGGGSYNEQFF. For the CDR3, the DNA is TGTGCCAGCAGCCCCCGGGTCAGCGGGGGAGGGTCCTACAATGAGCAGTTCTTC.

As to this clone: At one of its ends the junction is not consistent with the germline gene, which may arise from a read error. The chain has TRBV5-1 and TRBJ2-5, with 9 bases that match TRBD1. The closer fit of TRBJ2-7 to the DNA end suggests the J call may be wrong. The CDR3 is 15 residues long. CDR1 and CDR2 (germline): SGHRS, YFSETQ. This CDR3 reads CASSLGTGIYYEQYF. The DNA of the CDR3 is TGCGCTAGCAGCTTGGGGACAGGGATCTACTACGAGCAGTACTTC.

V usage is TRBV7-6 and J usage is TRBJ2-5; 10 bases agree with TRBD1. The CDR3 covers 19 residues. The germline CDR1 and CDR2 sequences are SGHVS and FNYEAQ. Unmatched junction bases numbered 22, after V lost 5 bases and J lost 7 bases. CDR3 sequence: CASSAIRTGGASVAGTQYF. The DNA of the CDR3 is TGTGCCAGCAGCGCGATCCGGACAGGGGGAGCGTCCGTGGCGGGGACCCAGTACTTC.

V gene TRBV2 combines with J gene TRBJ1-2, with 8 bases matching TRBD1. The J segment lost 2 bases and the V segment lost 8 bases, leaving 1 base of the junction unmatched. CDR3 length equals 12 residues. The germline V gene encodes CDR1 SNHLY and CDR2 FYNNEI. CDR3 sequence: CASGQGNYGYTF. CDR3 nucleotide sequence: TGTGCCAGCGGACAGGGAAACTATGGCTACACCTTC.

This rearrangement joins TRBV29-1 to TRBJ1-2, with D unresolved. V lost 8 bases and J 2 bases, leaving 18 bases between the germline ends. This CDR3 is 14 amino acids long. Germline assignment: CDR1 SQVTM and CDR2 ANQGSEA. DNA for the CDR3: TGCAGCTCTGACCCCCTAGGTGAGAACTATGGCTACACCTTC. As protein: CSSDPLGENYGYTF. Full variable domain (missing parts from reference TRBV29-1 and TRBJ1-2): SAVISQKPSRDICQRGTSLTIQCQVDSQVTMMFWYRQQPGQSLTLIATANQGSEATYESGFVIDKFPISRPNLTFSTLTVSNMSPEDSSIYLCSSDPLGENYGYTFGSGTRLTVV.

The chain joins TRBV19 to TRBJ2-7; D may be TRBD2 (6 bases). The CDR3 extends over 15 amino acids. Germline V gene data show CDR1 as LNHDA and CDR2 as SQIVND (reference sequence). The germline V and J ends were trimmed by 0 bases and 4 bases, with 13 bases remaining between them. CDR3 in amino acids: CASSIDRREIYEQYF. The CDR3 coding sequence is TGTGCCAGTAGTATAGACCGCCGGGAGATTTACGAGCAGTACTTC.

This clone has only one observation. This chain links TRBV7-9 with TRBJ1-1; D possibly corresponds to TRBD1 (5 bases). In germline, CDR1 is SEHNR, CDR2 FQNEAQ (reference sequence). The CDR3 is made up of 14 amino acids. The germline V and J ends were trimmed by 3 bases and 0 bases, with 8 bases remaining between them. In DNA form, the CDR3 reads TGTGCCAGCAGCTTTTCAGGGATGAACACTGAAGCTTTCTTT. Translating gives CASSFSGMNTEAFF.

V is TRBV5-6 and J is TRBJ1-5; D is ambiguous. The CDR3 sequence is 15 residues long. V was pared by 1 base and J by 6 bases, with 14 bases between. The germline V gene has CDR1 SGHDT and CDR2 YYEEEE. As DNA, the CDR3 is TGTGCCAGCAGCTTGCGGCCTTTCGGCGGTCAGCCCCAGCATTTT. It codes for CASSLRPFGGQPQHF.

The chain combines TRBV5-4 with TRBJ1-2; 9 bases agree with TRBD1. Per the germline V gene, CDR1 is SGHNT and CDR2 is YYREEE (reference sequence). The CDR3 covers 14 residues. The V gene end was trimmed by 2 bases and the J gene end by 8 bases; junction bases not matched to a gene: 7. The CDR3 DNA sequence: TGTGCCAGCAGCTTACAGGGGGCAATGGGGGGCTACACCTTC. Amino acid sequence: CASSLQGAMGGYTF.

The chain couples TRBV5-6 to TRBJ2-7; unclear D gene. The CDR3 covers 13 residues. The germline V and J ends were trimmed by 0 bases and 3 bases, with 7 bases remaining between them. Germline CDR1 and CDR2: SGHDT and YYEEEE. As DNA, the CDR3 is TGTGCCAGCAGCTTGGGTACTATCTACGAGCAGTACTTC. Residues: CASSLGTIYEQYF.